Below are 14 T cell receptor beta chains sequenced from a single sample in a study of beta chain features in type 1 diabetes. Reverse transcribing all isolated RNA meant expressed TCRB transcripts were sequenced. The data were produced by immunoSEQ multiplex PCR, yet TCRdb's version contains in-frame clones alone and is incomplete. This sample has around 15,000 clones; approximately 55% occur once, and the top ten carry approximately 0.46%. The sequencing sample was made of stem cell memory CD4+ T cells from blood. These TCRs come from a woman aged 18-30 years in good health.

V usage is TRBV7-2 and J usage is TRBJ2-5, with TRBD2 matching 15 bases. Per the germline V gene, CDR1 is SGHTA and CDR2 is FQGNSA. This CDR3 has 17 amino acids. The J segment lost 4 bases and the V segment lost 2 bases, leaving 5 bases of the junction unmatched. CDR3 region: CASSLRTSGRAPETQYF. CDR3 bases: TGTGCCAGCAGCTTAAGGACTAGCGGGAGGGCCCCAGAGACCCAGTACTTC. Full variable domain (outside the CDR3, taken from reference TRBV7-2 and TRBJ2-5): GAGVSQSPSNKVTEKGKDVELRCDPISGHTALYWYRQSLGQGLEFLIYFQGNSAPDKSGLPSDRFSAERTGGSVSTLTIQRTQQEDSAVYLCASSLRTSGRAPETQYFGPGTRLLVL.

The chain recombines TRBV28 with TRBJ1-1; D possibly corresponds to TRBD1 (5 bases). V shed 7 bases and J shed 3 bases, with 18 bases lying between them. Germline-derived CDR1 and CDR2 are MDHEN and SYDVKM. The CDR3 covers 15 residues. For the CDR3, the DNA is TGTGCCAGCACCTTCCGGGGGTGGGTGGACACTGAAGCTTTCTTT. Amino acids: CASTFRGWVDTEAFF.

V is TRBV5-4 and J is TRBJ2-7; possibly TRBD2 for D (6 bases). CDR1 and CDR2 (germline): SGHNT, YYREEE (reference sequence). This CDR3 spans 15 amino acids. Trimming left V 0 bases short and J 0 bases short, with 10 bases between. The CDR3 DNA reads TGTGCCAGCAGCTTGGCCGGGGGAAGCTCCTACGAGCAGTACTTC. It yields the protein CASSLAGGSSYEQYF.

The CDR3 nucleotides are TGTGCCAGCAGCTTGGAATACAGGGGGCTCACCGGGGAGCTGTTTTTT. This sequence encodes CASSLEYRGLTGELFF. V and J are TRBV5-6 and TRBJ2-2; TRBD1 agrees at 9 bases. Germline lookup yields CDR1 SGHDT and CDR2 YYEEEE. The junction had 4 bases not matched to a gene; V was cut back by 0 bases and J by 4 bases. There are 16 residues in the CDR3.

The chain employs TRBV2 and TRBJ1-5, with TRBD1 identical over 9 bases. This CDR3 contains 17 residues. After removal of 5 bases from V and 7 bases from J, the junction contained 15 bases not matched to a gene. The V gene's germline CDR1 is SNHLY and CDR2 FYNNEI. This CDR3 reads CASSRRGTGMVHQPQHF. DNA of the CDR3: TGTGCCAGCAGTCGGAGGGGGACAGGGATGGTCCACCAGCCCCAGCATTTT.

Only a few counts were recorded for this clone. This rearrangement joins TRBV7-9 to TRBJ1-1; D is unclear. V shed 1 base and J shed 3 bases, with 9 bases lying between them. This CDR3 is 14 amino acids long. The germline CDR1 and CDR2 sequences are SEHNR and FQNEAQ (reference sequence). The CDR3 region has the DNA TGTGCCAGCAGCTTAGGGGCATGGGACACTGAAGCTTTCTTT. Translation: CASSLGAWDTEAFF.

This clone was picked up a small number of times. The V call is TRBV27, the J call TRBJ2-3; TRBD2 matches 8 bases. The CDR3 has 16 residues. V dropped 6 bases and J dropped 5; count of bases not matched to a gene: 13. In germline, CDR1 is MNHEY, CDR2 SMNVEV (reference sequence). The CDR3 DNA follows: TGTGCCAGCAGACCCTTAGCGGGGAGGATTGTAGATACGCAGTATTTT. This sequence encodes CASRPLAGRIVDTQYF.

This sequence joins TRBV29-1 and TRBJ1-5; D might be TRBD1 (6 bases). The CDR3 runs to 13 residues. Trimming removed 6 bases at V and 6 bases at J, with 15 bases between. The germline V gene encodes CDR1 SQVTM and CDR2 ANQGSEA. CDR3 nucleotide sequence: TGCAGCGTCCAGAGCGGCAGGGGTCAGCCCCAGCATTTT. Protein product: CSVQSGRGQPQHF.

The chain is built from TRBV6-1 and TRBJ2-7; no reliable D call. The germline V gene encodes CDR1 MNHNS and CDR2 SASEGT. The CDR3 runs to 11 residues. V shed 6 bases and J shed 4 bases, with 7 bases lying between them. The CDR3 sequence is CASREVYEQYF. CDR3 DNA: TGTGCCAGCAGAGAGGTATACGAGCAGTACTTC.

The table lists this clone with a count of one. V and J are TRBV15 and TRBJ2-5; perhaps TRBD1 as D (6 bases). The better agreement between TRBJ2-7 and the DNA end casts doubt on the J call. Germline V CDR1 and CDR2: LNHNV, YYDKDF (reference sequence). The CDR3 runs to 14 residues. DNA for the CDR3: TGTGCCACCAGCAGGGGGGCAGGTTCCTACGAGCAGTACTTC. Translated, it gives CATSRGAGSYEQYF.

The CDR3, as DNA: TGTGCCAGCTCACCTCGGACAGCCAACAATTCACCCCTCCACTTT. Amino acid sequence: CASSPRTANNSPLHF. This chain joins TRBV18 and TRBJ1-6; a weak D match, TRBD1 (6 bases). From germline, CDR1 is KGHSH and CDR2 LQKENI. Trimming took 3 bases from V and 7 from J, leaving 13 bases between them. CDR3 length equals 15 residues. The whole variable domain, remainder taken from reference TRBV18 and TRBJ1-6, is NAGVMQNPRHLVRRRGQEARLRCSPMKGHSHVYWYRQLPEEGLKFMVYLQKENIIDESGMPKERFSAEFPKEGPSILRIQQVVRGDSAAYFCASSPRTANNSPLHFGNGTRLTVT.

This clone was observed a handful of times. The chain combines TRBV30 with TRBJ1-1; TRBD1 is a possible D gene (6 bases). Germline lookup yields CDR1 GTSNPN and CDR2 SVGIG (reference sequence). There are 13 residues in the CDR3. Trimming shortened V by 2 bases and J by 1 base, and 8 bases separated the two germline ends. CDR3: CAWSQGTNTEAFF. In nucleotides, the CDR3 is TGTGCCTGGAGTCAGGGGACGAACACTGAAGCTTTCTTT.

This rearrangement joins TRBV14 to TRBJ2-1; 7 bases are a match to TRBD2. CDR1 is SGHDN and CDR2 is FVKESK in the germline V gene. V lost 4 bases, J lost 4 bases, and 4 bases stayed unmatched. CDR3 length equals 14 residues. CDR3 in amino acids: CASSRLAEYNEQFF. CDR3 coding DNA: TGTGCCAGCAGCCGGCTAGCGGAGTACAATGAGCAGTTCTTC. Drawing the rest from reference TRBV14 and TRBJ2-1, the complete variable domain is EAGVTQFPSHSVIEKGQTVTLRCDPISGHDNLYWYRRVMGKEIKFLLHFVKESKQDESGMPNNRFLAERTGGTYSTLKVQPAELEDSGVYFCASSRLAEYNEQFFGPGTRLTVL.

The chain links TRBV4-1 to TRBJ1-2, with D possibly being TRBD1 (5 bases). V was cut by 3 bases and J by 8 bases, with 13 bases left in between. This CDR3 contains 13 residues. In germline, CDR1 is MGHRA, CDR2 YSYEKL. This CDR3 reads CASSQQGLQGYTF. DNA of the CDR3: TGCGCCAGCAGCCAGCAGGGACTTCAGGGCTACACCTTC.